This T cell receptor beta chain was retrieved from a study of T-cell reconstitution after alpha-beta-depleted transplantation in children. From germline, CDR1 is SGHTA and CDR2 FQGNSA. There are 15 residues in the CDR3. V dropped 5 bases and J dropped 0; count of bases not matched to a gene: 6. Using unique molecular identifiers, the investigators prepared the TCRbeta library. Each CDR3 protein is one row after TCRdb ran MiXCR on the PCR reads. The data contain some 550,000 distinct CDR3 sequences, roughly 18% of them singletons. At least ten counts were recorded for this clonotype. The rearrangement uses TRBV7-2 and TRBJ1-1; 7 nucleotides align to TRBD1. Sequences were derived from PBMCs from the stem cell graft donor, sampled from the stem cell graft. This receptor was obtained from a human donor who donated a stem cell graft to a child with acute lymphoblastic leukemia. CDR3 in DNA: TGTGCCAGCAGCCAGCAGGGGGGGGTGAACACTGAAGCTTTCTTT. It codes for CASSQQGGVNTEAFF.